A single sample gave rise to the 30 T cell receptor beta chains below, sequenced in a study of shared clonotypes between healthy human individuals. Some clones are missing from TCRdb's copy, which holds only in-frame ones; the method was immunoSEQ multiplex PCR. The repertoire holds around 510,000 clones, roughly 95% seen once, with 0.05% to 0.07% in the top ten. The sequencing sample was made of naive CD4+ T cells sorted from blood. Specified subset: CD45RA+ positively selected. These receptors all stem from a woman in her 30s in good health.

The rearrangement links TRBV6-1 to TRBJ1-2; D gene unclear. Germline CDR1 and CDR2: MNHNS and SASEGT. V was trimmed by 6 bases and J by 1 base, leaving 9 bases between them. This CDR3 has 13 residues. DNA for the CDR3: TGTGCCAGCAGGCAGGTGAATAACTATGGCTACACCTTC. It yields the protein CASRQVNNYGYTF.

The chain employs TRBV11-2 and TRBJ2-2; a possible D gene is TRBD1 (6 bases). V was cut by 4 bases and J by 3 bases, with 15 bases left in between. Germline V gives CDR1 SGHAT, CDR2 FQNNGV. CDR3 length: 16 amino acids. The CDR3 spells CASSSRGGSYTGELFF. In DNA, the CDR3 is TGTGCCAGCAGCTCTCGAGGGGGATCCTACACCGGGGAGCTGTTTTTT. The complete variable domain, with remaining parts taken from reference TRBV11-2 and TRBJ2-2, reads EAGVAQSPRYKIIEKRQSVAFWCNPISGHATLYWYQQILGQGPKLLIQFQNNGVVDDSQLPKDRFSAERLKGVDSTLKIQPAKLEDSAVYLCASSSRGGSYTGELFFGEGSRLTVL.

The V gene is TRBV7-6, the J gene TRBJ1-4; D is uncertain. The V gene lost 1 base and the J gene lost 7 bases, with 16 bases spanning the gap. The germline CDR1 and CDR2 sequences are SGHVS and FNYEAQ. CDR3 length: 16 residues. Here the CDR3 reads CASSLVSGLVAEKLFF. The CDR3 DNA sequence: TGTGCCAGCAGCTTAGTGAGTGGTTTAGTTGCTGAAAAACTGTTTTTT.

Of note for this clone: At one end the junction does not follow the germline gene, possibly because of a read error. The genes are TRBV28 and TRBJ2-7; 12 bases line up with TRBD2. The CDR3 totals 15 residues. The germline V gene has CDR1 MDHEN and CDR2 SYDVKM. DNA for the CDR3: TGTGCCAGCAGTCCACTAGCGGGAGGCCCCTACGAGCAGCACTTC. As protein: CASSPLAGGPYEQHF.

This CDR3 is CASSQATGGPLYEQYF. For the CDR3, the DNA is TGTGCCAGCAGCCAAGCAACCGGGGGTCCCCTCTACGAGCAGTACTTC. This chain uses TRBV4-2 with TRBJ2-7; D perhaps matches TRBD2 (6 bases). The CDR3 has 16 amino acids. Germline lookup yields CDR1 LGHNA and CDR2 YNFKEQ. V lost 1 base and J lost 3, with 16 bases in between.

V is TRBV28 and J is TRBJ1-5, with D uncertain. The CDR3 has 16 residues. Trimming removed 3 bases at V and 3 bases at J, with 15 bases between. Looked up from germline, CDR1 is MDHEN and CDR2 is SYDVKM. The CDR3 DNA sequence: TGTGCCAGCAGTTTTGGGAGGGCGGGGATCAATCAGCCCCAGCATTTT. It yields the protein CASSFGRAGINQPQHF.

CDR3 loop: CASSWTGLNTGELFF. The CDR3 DNA reads TGTGCCAGCAGTTGGACAGGTTTAAACACCGGGGAGCTGTTTTTT. V usage is TRBV2 and J usage is TRBJ2-2, with 7 nucleotides matching TRBD1. The ends lost 5 bases at V and 2 bases at J; junction bases unmatched: 5. The germline V gene encodes CDR1 SNHLY and CDR2 FYNNEI. This CDR3 is 15 amino acids long.

The chain employs TRBV4-1 and TRBJ2-1; 7 bases are a match to TRBD2. J was trimmed by 1 base and V by 0 bases; bases with no gene match: 3. The CDR3 runs to 16 residues. Looked up from germline, CDR1 is MGHRA and CDR2 is YSYEKL. Here the CDR3 reads CASSQDPAGSYNEQFF. The CDR3 DNA is TGCGCCAGCAGCCAAGATCCAGCGGGATCCTACAATGAGCAGTTCTTC.

V is TRBV18 and J is TRBJ1-2; 11 positions agree with TRBD1. This CDR3 spans 15 amino acids. The germline V gene has CDR1 KGHSH and CDR2 LQKENI. The ends lost 3 bases at V and 7 bases at J; junction bases unmatched: 7. The CDR3 spells CASSPPGTGGSGYTF. As DNA, the CDR3 is TGTGCCAGCTCACCCCCTGGGACAGGGGGATCTGGCTACACCTTC.

The chain uses TRBV11-2 and TRBJ1-4; D gene ambiguous. Germline CDR1 and CDR2: SGHAT and FQNNGV. The CDR3 spans 12 residues. With 5 bases removed from V and 8 bases from J, the gap between germline ends came to 9 bases. CDR3 protein: CASSPDAEKLFF. CDR3 coding DNA: TGTGCCAGCAGCCCAGACGCGGAAAAACTGTTTTTT. Variable domain in full (rest from reference TRBV11-2 and TRBJ1-4): EAGVAQSPRYKIIEKRQSVAFWCNPISGHATLYWYQQILGQGPKLLIQFQNNGVVDDSQLPKDRFSAERLKGVDSTLKIQPAKLEDSAVYLCASSPDAEKLFFGSGTQLSVL.

This sequence joins TRBV28 and TRBJ2-7; 10 bases are shared with TRBD2. Germline V gene data show CDR1 as MDHEN and CDR2 as SYDVKM. This CDR3 is 17 amino acids long. The V segment lost 5 bases and the J segment 2 bases; nucleotides outside the gene matches: 12. The CDR3 loop reads CASSPPLAGFSAYEQYF. CDR3 DNA: TGTGCCAGCAGTCCGCCACTAGCGGGGTTCTCGGCCTACGAGCAGTACTTC.

The chain joins TRBV4-2 to TRBJ2-5; a possible D gene is TRBD1 (6 bases). Matching the DNA end better, TRBJ2-7 makes the J call doubtful. CDR1 is LGHNA, CDR2 YNFKEQ, per germline. The CDR3 sequence is 15 residues long. CDR3 amino acids: CASSQEQGQSYEQYF. Here the CDR3 DNA reads TGTGCCAGCAGCCAAGAACAGGGTCAATCCTACGAGCAGTACTTC.

V usage is TRBV9 and J usage is TRBJ2-3; no clear D. The CDR3 spans 13 residues. Germline CDR1 reads SGDLS; CDR2 reads YYNGEE. Trimming cost V 3 bases and J 4 bases, with 9 bases left between them. Written as DNA, the CDR3 is TGTGCCAGCAGCGGAGGAGCTTCAGATACGCAGTATTTT. Encoded protein: CASSGGASDTQYF.

V gene TRBV29-1 combines with J gene TRBJ2-7; TRBD2 agrees at 11 bases. The germline gives CDR1 SQVTM, CDR2 ANQGSEA. V shed 8 bases and J 2 bases; nucleotides not matched to a gene: 5. CDR3 length: 13 residues. CDR3 sequence reads: CSFGTSGTYEQYF. Written as DNA, the CDR3 is TGCAGCTTCGGGACTAGCGGCACCTACGAGCAGTACTTC.

Written as DNA, the CDR3 is TGCGCCAGCAGTCGGACTAGCGGGAACTACGAGCAGTACTTC. Protein: CASSRTSGNYEQYF. V is TRBV5-1 and J is TRBJ2-7, with 12 bases that match TRBD2. Trimming removed 5 bases from V and 3 bases from J; junction bases left unmatched: 3. This CDR3 has 14 amino acids. The germline V gene encodes CDR1 SGHRS and CDR2 YFSETQ.

This chain connects TRBV7-6 to TRBJ2-3, with TRBD2 identical over 14 bases. The CDR3 consists of 16 residues. Germline V CDR1 and CDR2: SGHVS, FNYEAQ. V was pared by 4 bases and J by 5 bases, with 5 bases of the junction left unmatched. The CDR3 reads CASSSGTSGGKDTQYF. In DNA form, the CDR3 reads TGTGCCAGCAGCTCCGGGACTAGCGGGGGTAAAGATACGCAGTATTTT. Full variable domain (outside the CDR3, taken from reference TRBV7-6 and TRBJ2-3): GAGVSQSPRYKVTKRGQDVALRCDPISGHVSLYWYRQALGQGPEFLTYFNYEAQQDKSGLPNDRFSAERPEGSISTLTIQRTEQRDSAMYRCASSSGTSGGKDTQYFGPGTRLTVL.

This clone is a singleton in its sample. The chain couples TRBV7-3 to TRBJ2-3; D gene uncertain. The CDR3 consists of 14 residues. V was cut by 5 bases and J by 0 bases, with 9 bases left in between. CDR1 and CDR2 (germline): SGHTA, FQGTGA. The CDR3 reads CASSMTRSTDTQYF. The CDR3 DNA reads TGTGCCAGCAGCATGACCCGTAGCACAGATACGCAGTATTTT.

CDR3 in amino acids: CGREEYNEQFF. The CDR3 DNA reads TGTGGGCGGGAGGAATACAATGAGCAGTTCTTC. The gene calls are TRBV19 and TRBJ2-1; 8 bases match TRBD2. The germline gives CDR1 LNHDA, CDR2 SQIVND (reference sequence). The CDR3 consists of 11 residues.

The chain couples TRBV5-1 to TRBJ2-3; 11 bases map to TRBD2. CDR3 length equals 17 residues. Germline V gives CDR1 SGHRS, CDR2 YFSETQ. Trimming took 1 base from V and 1 from J; bases not matched to a gene: 5. The CDR3 here is CASSLIAGGPGTDTQYF. DNA of the CDR3: TGCGCCAGCAGCTTGATAGCGGGAGGGCCCGGCACAGATACGCAGTATTTT.

The chain couples TRBV2 to TRBJ2-5; the D call may be TRBD1 or TRBD2 (5 bases each). The V gene lost 5 bases and the J gene lost 4 bases, with 8 bases spanning the gap. Germline V CDR1 and CDR2: SNHLY, FYNNEI. This CDR3 spans 12 amino acids. The CDR3 protein is CASSRGPETQYF. Written as DNA, the CDR3 is TGTGCCAGCAGTCGGGGCCCAGAGACCCAGTACTTC.

The chain uses TRBV30 and TRBJ2-7, with D unresolved. CDR3 length: 12 amino acids. From germline, CDR1 is GTSNPN and CDR2 SVGIG (reference sequence). V dropped 0 bases and J dropped 6 bases, with 9 bases sitting between them. CDR3: CAWSVLLTEQYF. CDR3 in DNA: TGTGCCTGGAGTGTACTCCTAACCGAGCAGTACTTC.

The chain has TRBV28 and TRBJ2-7, with D maybe TRBD1 (6 bases). This CDR3 region has 13 residues. The V gene lost 4 bases and the J gene lost 5 bases, with 12 bases spanning the gap. CDR1 is MDHEN, CDR2 SYDVKM, per germline. CDR3 DNA: TGTGCCAGCAGTTCGACAGGCCCCAACGAGCAGTACTTC. It translates to CASSSTGPNEQYF.

V usage is TRBV12-5 and J usage is TRBJ2-5; D gene uncertain. The germline CDR1 and CDR2 sequences are LGHNT and FRNRAP. V shed 1 base and J shed 3 bases, with 12 bases lying between them. The CDR3 is 15 residues long. CDR3 protein: CASGLGPPLEETQYF. CDR3 sequence (DNA): TGTGCTAGTGGTTTGGGGCCTCCTTTGGAAGAGACCCAGTACTTC. The full variable domain, completed using reference TRBV12-5 and TRBJ2-5, is DARVTQTPRHKVTEMGQEVTMRCQPILGHNTVFWYRQTMMQGLELLAYFRNRAPLDDSGMPKDRFSAEMPDATLATLKIQPSEPRDSAVYFCASGLGPPLEETQYFGPGTRLLVL.

This sequence joins TRBV6-1 and TRBJ1-2; the D gene is possibly TRBD1 (6 bases). This CDR3 contains 14 residues. V lost 7 bases, J lost 4 bases, and 16 bases lay in between. CDR1 and CDR2 from the germline V gene are MNHNS and SASEGT. CDR3 coding DNA: TGTGCCAGCACCGAAGGTTGGGGGCTCTATGGCTACACCTTC. It translates to CASTEGWGLYGYTF.

The chain uses TRBV6-5 and TRBJ1-1, with a weak D call TRBD1 (5 bases). This CDR3 contains 14 residues. Per the germline V gene, CDR1 is MNHEY and CDR2 is SVGAGI. V lost 7 bases, J lost 1 base, and 13 bases lay in between. The CDR3 DNA reads TGTGCCAGCATTAGAATAGGGGCGAACACTGAAGCTTTCTTT. It specifies CASIRIGANTEAFF.

This chain joins TRBV7-8 and TRBJ1-2; 7 bases align to TRBD1. CDR3 length: 15 residues. Unmatched junction bases numbered 11, after V lost 5 bases and J lost 5 bases. The germline CDR1 and CDR2 sequences are SGHVS and FQNEAQ. The CDR3 protein is CASSTQPGTEYGYTF. As DNA, the CDR3 is TGTGCCAGCAGCACGCAGCCCGGGACAGAGTATGGCTACACCTTC.

Written as DNA, the CDR3 is TGTGCCAGCAGCCCAGCAACCGGGGACGAGCAGTACTTC. Protein sequence: CASSPATGDEQYF. This chain links TRBV28 with TRBJ2-7; D is possibly TRBD2 (5 bases). CDR1 and CDR2 from the germline V gene are MDHEN and SYDVKM. This CDR3 has 13 residues. The V gene lost 6 bases and the J gene lost 5 bases, with 14 bases spanning the gap.

This sequence joins TRBV7-8 and TRBJ1-2, with 9 bases fitting TRBD1. The junction had 7 bases not matched to a gene; V was cut back by 0 bases and J by 5 bases. This CDR3 has 16 residues. Germline values: CDR1 SGHVS, CDR2 FQNEAQ. The CDR3 spells CASSLALWDRAYGYTF. In nucleotides, the CDR3 is TGTGCCAGCAGCTTAGCGCTCTGGGACAGGGCGTATGGCTACACCTTC.

V gene TRBV5-1 combines with J gene TRBJ2-5; D is perhaps TRBD1 (7 bases). Germline loops: CDR1 SGHRS, CDR2 YFSETQ. The length of the CDR3 is 14 residues. Trimming stripped 4 bases from V and 1 base from J, with 11 bases between. The CDR3 loop is CASSIQGGQETQYF. The CDR3 nucleotides read TGCGCCAGCAGCATTCAGGGGGGCCAAGAGACCCAGTACTTC.

V gene TRBV28 combines with J gene TRBJ2-5; TRBD2 aligns across 7 bases. In germline, CDR1 is MDHEN, CDR2 SYDVKM. This CDR3 spans 17 amino acids. The V and J ends lost 6 bases and 5 bases, in that order; junction bases with no gene match: 18. CDR3 DNA sequence: TGTGCCAGCAGGACGACTTACATCGGGAGGCCCCAGGAGACCCAGTACTTC. It is translated as CASRTTYIGRPQETQYF.